These 15 T cell receptor beta chains came from one sample sequenced in a study of CD8+ T cells in alopecia areata. The treatment denotes: oral pan-JAK inhibitor, 5-10 mg twice daily. After isolation, RNA underwent reverse transcription to generate cDNA as the sequencing template. Produced via immunoSEQ multiplex PCR; TCRdb's table is partial and in-frame only. The data show about 270,000 clones, 60% seen once. The material was CD4+ T cells sorted from blood, obtained around week 54, from a patient treated with tofacitinib. The receptor source for this set is a human donor with alopecia areata.

This clone was recorded a few times. The chain has TRBV13 and TRBJ2-6; unclear D gene. With 3 bases removed from V and 0 bases from J, the gap between germline ends came to 0 bases. The germline V gene encodes CDR1 PRHDT and CDR2 FYEKMQ (reference sequence). There are 13 residues in the CDR3. CDR3 loop: CASSFSGANVLTF. The CDR3, as DNA: TGTGCCAGCAGCTTCTCTGGGGCCAACGTCCTGACTTTC.

This clone was recorded a few times. V is TRBV29-1 and J is TRBJ1-1; D is unresolved. From germline, CDR1 is SQVTM and CDR2 ANQGSEA. This CDR3 has 13 residues. Trimming left V 7 bases short and J 7 bases short, with 19 bases between. Written as DNA, the CDR3 is TGCAGCGGGTATTCGGGAAACAGATTTGAAGCTTTCTTT. Translating gives CSGYSGNRFEAFF.

This clone showed up just once. The rearrangement joins TRBV15 to TRBJ1-5; D not certain. Between the trimmed V and J ends, which lost 0 bases and 7 bases, there was a span of 10 bases. In germline, CDR1 is LNHNV, CDR2 YYDKDF (reference sequence). The CDR3 length is 14 residues. This CDR3 reads CATSRDLGRQPQHF. DNA for the CDR3: TGTGCCACCAGCAGAGATCTGGGGAGACAGCCCCAGCATTTT.

This clone was seen a few times. The genes are TRBV30 and TRBJ2-5; D is perhaps TRBD2 (5 bases). Germline V gene lookup returns CDR1 GTSNPN and CDR2 SVGIG (reference sequence). The CDR3 contains 14 residues. The V gene lost 0 bases and the J gene lost 2 bases, with 10 bases spanning the gap. In DNA form, the CDR3 reads TGTGCCTGGAGTGTACTAGGGCAACAAGAGACCCAGTACTTC. It specifies CAWSVLGQQETQYF. The full variable domain, rest sourced from reference TRBV30 and TRBJ2-5, is SQTIHQWPATLVQPVGSPLSLECTVEGTSNPNLYWYRQAAGRGLQLLFYSVGIGQISSEVPQNLSASRPQDRQFILSSKKLLLSDSGFYLCAWSVLGQQETQYFGPGTRLLVL.

The rearrangement links TRBV29-1 to TRBJ2-3; D is possibly TRBD1 (5 bases). The V gene's germline CDR1 is SQVTM and CDR2 ANQGSEA. The CDR3 contains 13 residues. The V and J ends lost 6 bases and 3 bases respectively, with 13 bases between them. For the CDR3, the DNA is TGCAGCGTGCGTAGGGGCCTTACAGATACGCAGTATTTT. Protein product: CSVRRGLTDTQYF.

The rearrangement joins TRBV6-6 to TRBJ1-2; D not certain. This CDR3 contains 11 residues. V was trimmed by 7 bases and J by 8 bases, leaving 11 bases between them. CDR1 and CDR2 from the germline V gene are MNHNY and SVGAGI (reference sequence). The CDR3 coding sequence is TGTGCCAGCACAGAAGCAAGCGGCTACACCTTC. Residues: CASTEASGYTF.

This clone occurred a few times. The gene calls are TRBV7-2 and TRBJ2-1; TRBD2 might be the D (6 bases). V shed 5 bases and J shed 5 bases, with 16 bases lying between them. Germline V gene lookup returns CDR1 SGHTA and CDR2 FQGNSA. The CDR3 is 15 residues long. This chain's CDR3 is CASSRGGNYNNEQFF. The CDR3 DNA reads TGTGCCAGCAGCCGTGGGGGGAACTACAACAATGAGCAGTTCTTC.

This clone is a singleton in its sample. The chain uses TRBV30 and TRBJ2-7; D not resolved. The CDR3 contains 16 residues. Germline CDR1 and CDR2: GTSNPN and SVGIG (reference sequence). V was trimmed by 1 base and J by 1 base, leaving 17 bases between them. CDR3 DNA sequence: TGTGCCTGGAGTGCGACTTTAAGGACGGGTTCCTACGAGCAGTACTTC. This sequence encodes CAWSATLRTGSYEQYF.

The CDR3 here is CASSLRRATEAFF. CDR3 sequence (DNA): TGTGCCAGCAGCTTACGCAGGGCCACTGAAGCTTTCTTT. V gene TRBV7-8 combines with J gene TRBJ1-1, with D possibly TRBD1 on 5 matching bases. Per germline, CDR1 SGHVS and CDR2 FQNEAQ. The CDR3 runs to 13 residues. Deletions cut 2 bases from V and 4 bases from J, with 8 bases between.

V is TRBV29-1 and J is TRBJ1-2; 7 nucleotides match TRBD1. Per the germline V gene, CDR1 is SQVTM and CDR2 is ANQGSEA. The CDR3 length is 12 residues. Trimming at V came to 4 bases and at J to 8 bases, leaving 7 bases not matched to a gene. The CDR3 DNA sequence: TGCAGCGTTGCCCACAGGGGTCGAGGCTACACCTTC. Translated, it gives CSVAHRGRGYTF.

The chain carries TRBV7-2 and TRBJ2-7; 10 bases align to TRBD2. The V segment lost 6 bases and the J segment 4 bases; nucleotides outside the gene matches: 12. The CDR3 sequence is 16 residues long. CDR1 is SGHTA, CDR2 FQGNSA, per germline. CDR3 amino acids: CASRAYGLAGDYEQYF. The CDR3 nucleotides read TGTGCCAGCAGAGCTTACGGGCTAGCGGGGGATTACGAGCAGTACTTC.

This clone came up a few times. The J gene is TRBJ2-2, the V gene TRBV2; 8 bases align to TRBD2. Trimming cost V 7 bases and J 0 bases; bases outside gene matches: 4. The CDR3 sequence is 15 residues long. Germline CDR1 is SNHLY and CDR2 is FYNNEI. CDR3 nucleotides: TGTGCCAGCATAGCGGGAAGTACGAACACCGGGGAGCTGTTTTTT. Translation gives CASIAGSTNTGELFF.

Comment on this clone: In the same sample, other DNA sequences code for this CDR3. The V gene is TRBV30, the J gene TRBJ2-3; D is unresolved. Deletions cut 0 bases from V and 4 bases from J, with 2 bases between. CDR1 is GTSNPN and CDR2 is SVGIG in the germline V gene (reference sequence). The CDR3 covers 11 residues. The CDR3 protein is CAWSVPDTQYF. For the CDR3, the DNA is TGTGCCTGGAGTGTGCCAGATACGCAGTATTTT.

This clone has a single count. This chain connects TRBV29-1 to TRBJ2-7, with D perhaps TRBD1 (6 bases). Trimming pared 6 bases from V and 3 bases from J, leaving 15 bases between. CDR1 is SQVTM and CDR2 is ANQGSEA in the germline V gene. This CDR3 has 13 residues. The CDR3 DNA is TGCAGCGTCTCGGGACACCCATACTACGAGCAGTACTTC. Translating gives CSVSGHPYYEQYF.

This clone was seen a single time. In DNA form, the CDR3 reads TGTGCCGCTGGCGGCGGTTTCTATGGCTACACCTTC. This encodes CAAGGGFYGYTF. V gene TRBV19 combines with J gene TRBJ1-2, with D hard to call. Trimming removed 11 bases at V and 4 bases at J, with 14 bases between. CDR3 length: 12 residues. CDR1 and CDR2 from the germline V gene are LNHDA and SQIVND (reference sequence).